The rows below give T cell receptor beta chains drawn from one sample of a study of T cell responses to AZD1222 COVID-19 vaccine. Repertoires were generated with immunoSEQ multiplex PCR, while TCRdb's copy carries only in-frame clones and drops some. The sample yields about 130,000 clones, roughly 92% seen once. The sample consisted of peripheral blood, taken 28 days after the second AZD1222 dose. Source of these receptors: an adult who received the AZD1222 COVID-19 vaccine. The conserved cysteine and the conserved F or W are not part of the CDR3 here. Part of the rows lack a size; the others show once, few, many or a class for expanded clones.

clone_size v_call cdr3_aa
NA TRBV28 ASSSPGQGAGANVLT
few TRBV27 ARGPQARH
NA TRBV6-5 ASSRWTVIEAF
NA TRBV24-1 ATSDGTGVGNQPQH
NA TRBV28 ASRGTGGNYGYT
NA TRBV12-3/TRBV12-4 ASTYFVGQPQH
NA TRBV7-9 ASSRGLAGYQETQY
NA TRBV5-4 ASSFEGSSSIYGYT
once TRBV7-9 ASSPDTYEQY
NA TRBV7-2 ASSHWTGGEGNTIY
NA TRBV11-3 ASSLVQGTGELF
NA TRBV2 ASTEGRAEAF
NA TRBV27 ASGQLYEQY
NA TRBV7-6 ASQLTGSGELF
once TRBV18 ASSPGVSTDTQY
NA TRBV7-6 ASSQDSPLH
NA TRBV9 ASSGEGYSNQPQH
NA TRBV7-3 ASSLTRGQNTGELF
NA TRBV5-6 ASSLGSAGAKSTGELF
NA TRBV6-5 ASRPGGQYEQY
NA TRBV6-5 ASSYGLAGGTDTQY
NA TRBV7-9 ASSLGGLGTEAF
NA TRBV5-6 ASSFTRLAGGYEQY
NA TRBV5-6 ASRTSRNTGELF
NA TRBV18 ASSPRRGQTYEQY
NA TRBV5-6 ASSLNRGETQY
NA TRBV21-1 ASPYPREETQY
NA TRBV9 ASSVQWTGEAF
NA TRBV7-9 ASSSGEGGGLASDEQY
NA TRBV27 ASSLRVLGTGGSRPNTGELF
NA TRBV27 ASSFGSGGGEQY
NA TRBV9 ASSPRLAGYNEQF
NA TRBV2 ASSVTANTEAF
NA TRBV2 ASSDVEGQETQY
NA TRBV18 ASSLEESSYNEQF
NA TRBV5-1 ASSSQGAGNTIY
NA TRBV5-4 ASSLPEGARLDYGYT
NA TRBV29-1 SVRAGGASYEQY
NA TRBV10-3 AIRGTENTEAF
NA TRBV6-1 ASSEVGQTYEQY
NA TRBV2 ASSELQGALEQY
NA TRBV28 ASSSSYGSSGNTEAF
NA TRBV5-1 ASRSSGGTGEQY
NA TRBV10-3 AIKTEDSNQPQH
NA TRBV6-6 ASGGGPETQY
NA TRBV11-2 ASSFSGGGEQF
NA TRBV18 ASSPSDSRYEQY
NA TRBV15 ATSRDPQAGGQPQH
NA TRBV12-3/TRBV12-4 ASREQGHTEAF
NA TRBV11-3 ASSLDPGRRETQY
NA TRBV19 ASRNGQGNTEAF